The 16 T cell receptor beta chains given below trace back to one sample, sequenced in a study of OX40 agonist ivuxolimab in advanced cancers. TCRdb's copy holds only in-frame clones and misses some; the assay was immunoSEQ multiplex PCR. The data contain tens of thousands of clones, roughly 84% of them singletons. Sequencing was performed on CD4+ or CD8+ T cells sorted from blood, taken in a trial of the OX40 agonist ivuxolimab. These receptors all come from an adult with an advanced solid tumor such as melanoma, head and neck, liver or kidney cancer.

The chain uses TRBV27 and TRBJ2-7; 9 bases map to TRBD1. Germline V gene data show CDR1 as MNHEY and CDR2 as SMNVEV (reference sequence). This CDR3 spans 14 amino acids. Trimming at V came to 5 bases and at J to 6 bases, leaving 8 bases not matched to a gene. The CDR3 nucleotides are TGTGCCAGCAGTCCCGGACAGGGGTCCGGCGAGCAGTACTTC. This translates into CASSPGQGSGEQYF.

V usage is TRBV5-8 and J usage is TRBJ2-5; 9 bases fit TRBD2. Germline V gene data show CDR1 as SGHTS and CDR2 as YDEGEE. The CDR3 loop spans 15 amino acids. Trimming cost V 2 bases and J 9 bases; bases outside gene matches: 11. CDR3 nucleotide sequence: TGTGCCAGCAGCTTCTCTGTGGCTAGCGGGGTGTCCCAGTACTTC. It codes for CASSFSVASGVSQYF.

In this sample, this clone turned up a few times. The CDR3 here is CASSISGVWNEQFF. The CDR3 DNA reads TGTGCCAGTAGCATTAGCGGGGTATGGAATGAGCAGTTCTTC. The rearrangement uses TRBV19 and TRBJ2-1, with 8 bases lining up with TRBD2. Germline V gene data show CDR1 as LNHDA and CDR2 as SQIVND (reference sequence). The CDR3 length is 14 residues. The J segment lost 7 bases and the V segment lost 6 bases, leaving 8 bases of the junction unmatched.

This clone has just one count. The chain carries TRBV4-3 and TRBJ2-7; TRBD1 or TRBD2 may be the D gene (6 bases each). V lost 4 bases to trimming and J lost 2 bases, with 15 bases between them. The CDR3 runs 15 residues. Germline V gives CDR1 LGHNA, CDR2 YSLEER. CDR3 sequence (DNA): TGCGCCAGCAGCCCTGGGTGGGGGGCCGCCTACGAGCAGTACTTC. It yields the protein CASSPGWGAAYEQYF.

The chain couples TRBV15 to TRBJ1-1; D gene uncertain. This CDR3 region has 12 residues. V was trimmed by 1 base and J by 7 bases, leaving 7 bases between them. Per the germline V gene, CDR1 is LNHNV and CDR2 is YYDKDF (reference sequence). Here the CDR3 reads CATSRVGVEAFF. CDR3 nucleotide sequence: TGTGCCACCAGCAGAGTTGGGGTTGAAGCTTTCTTT.

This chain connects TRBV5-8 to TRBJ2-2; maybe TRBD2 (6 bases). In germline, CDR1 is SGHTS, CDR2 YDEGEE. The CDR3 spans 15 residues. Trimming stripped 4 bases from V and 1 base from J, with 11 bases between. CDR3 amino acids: CASSGGTVNTGELFF. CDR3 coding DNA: TGTGCCAGCAGCGGGGGGACCGTGAACACCGGGGAGCTGTTTTTT.

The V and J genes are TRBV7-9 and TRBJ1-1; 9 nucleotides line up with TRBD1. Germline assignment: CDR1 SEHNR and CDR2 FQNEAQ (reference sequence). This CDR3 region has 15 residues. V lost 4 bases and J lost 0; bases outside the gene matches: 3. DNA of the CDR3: TGTGCCAGCAGCTCGGGACAGGGAATGAACACTGAAGCTTTCTTT. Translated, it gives CASSSGQGMNTEAFF.

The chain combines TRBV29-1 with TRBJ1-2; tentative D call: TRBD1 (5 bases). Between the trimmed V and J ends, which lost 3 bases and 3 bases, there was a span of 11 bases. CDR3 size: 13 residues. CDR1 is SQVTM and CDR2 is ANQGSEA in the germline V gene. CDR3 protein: CSVDSQGDYGYTF. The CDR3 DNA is TGCAGCGTTGATAGTCAGGGTGACTATGGCTACACCTTC.

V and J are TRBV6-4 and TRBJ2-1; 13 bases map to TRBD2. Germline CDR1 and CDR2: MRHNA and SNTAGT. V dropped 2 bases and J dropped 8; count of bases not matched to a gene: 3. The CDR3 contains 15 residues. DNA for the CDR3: TGTGCCAGCAGTGACAGGACTAGCGGGAGCGATGAGCAGTTCTTC. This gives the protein CASSDRTSGSDEQFF.

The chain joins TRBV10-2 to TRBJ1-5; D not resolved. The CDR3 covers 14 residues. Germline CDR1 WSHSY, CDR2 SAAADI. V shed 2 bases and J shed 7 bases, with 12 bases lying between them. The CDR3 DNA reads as TGCGCCAGCAGTGAGCGCCTCGGACCCCAGCCCCAGCATTTT. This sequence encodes CASSERLGPQPQHF.

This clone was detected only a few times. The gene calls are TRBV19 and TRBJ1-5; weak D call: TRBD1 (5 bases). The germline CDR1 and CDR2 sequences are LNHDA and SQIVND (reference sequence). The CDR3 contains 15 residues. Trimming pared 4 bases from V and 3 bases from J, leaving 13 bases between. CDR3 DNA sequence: TGTGCCAGTAGTACCCCTTCAGGGAACAATCAGCCCCAGCATTTT. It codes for CASSTPSGNNQPQHF.

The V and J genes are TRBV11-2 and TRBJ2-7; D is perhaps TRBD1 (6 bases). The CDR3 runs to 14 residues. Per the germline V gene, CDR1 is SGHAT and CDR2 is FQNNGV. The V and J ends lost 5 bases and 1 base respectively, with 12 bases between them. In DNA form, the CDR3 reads TGTGCCAGCAGCCTAGGGGGAATGTCCTACGAGCAGTACTTC. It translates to CASSLGGMSYEQYF.

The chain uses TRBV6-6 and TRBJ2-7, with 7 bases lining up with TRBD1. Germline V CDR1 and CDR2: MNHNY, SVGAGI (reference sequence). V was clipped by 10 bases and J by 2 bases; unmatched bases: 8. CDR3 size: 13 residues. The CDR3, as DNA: TGTGCCACCCTTGGGACAGTAACCTACGAGCAGTACTTC. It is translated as CATLGTVTYEQYF.

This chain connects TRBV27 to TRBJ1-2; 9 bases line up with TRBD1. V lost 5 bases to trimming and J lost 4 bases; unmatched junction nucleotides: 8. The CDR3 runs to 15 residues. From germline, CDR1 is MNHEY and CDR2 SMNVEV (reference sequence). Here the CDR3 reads CASSPTGTGSYGYTF. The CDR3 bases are TGTGCCAGCAGTCCGACTGGGACAGGGAGCTATGGCTACACCTTC.

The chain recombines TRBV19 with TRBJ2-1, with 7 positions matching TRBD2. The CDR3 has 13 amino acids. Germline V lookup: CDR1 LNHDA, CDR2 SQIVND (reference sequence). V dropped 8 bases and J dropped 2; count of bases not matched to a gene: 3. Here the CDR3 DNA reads TGTGCCAGTGTAGCGGGCACCTACAATGAGCAGTTCTTC. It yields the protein CASVAGTYNEQFF.

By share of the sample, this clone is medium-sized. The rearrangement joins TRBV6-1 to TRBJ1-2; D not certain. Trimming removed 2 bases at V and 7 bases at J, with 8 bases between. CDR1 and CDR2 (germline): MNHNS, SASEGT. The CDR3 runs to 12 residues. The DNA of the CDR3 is TGTGCCAGCAGTGAAATGGGAGGTGGCTACACCTTC. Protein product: CASSEMGGGYTF.